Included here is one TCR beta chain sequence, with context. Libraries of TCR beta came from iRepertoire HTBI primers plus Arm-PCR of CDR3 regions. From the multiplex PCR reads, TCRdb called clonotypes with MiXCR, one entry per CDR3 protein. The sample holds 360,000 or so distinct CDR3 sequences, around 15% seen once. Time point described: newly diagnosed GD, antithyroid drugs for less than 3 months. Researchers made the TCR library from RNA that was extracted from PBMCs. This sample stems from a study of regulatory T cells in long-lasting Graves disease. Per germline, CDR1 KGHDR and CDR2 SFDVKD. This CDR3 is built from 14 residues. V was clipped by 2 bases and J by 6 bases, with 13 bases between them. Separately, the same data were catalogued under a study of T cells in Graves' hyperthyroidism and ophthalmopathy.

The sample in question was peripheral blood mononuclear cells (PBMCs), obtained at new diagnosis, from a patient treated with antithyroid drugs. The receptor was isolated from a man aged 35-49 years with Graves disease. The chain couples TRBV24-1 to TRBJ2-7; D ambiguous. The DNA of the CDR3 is TGTGCCACCAGTGATTGGCCGACATCTTCCGAGCAGTACTTC. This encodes CATSDWPTSSEQYF.